These 27 T cell receptor beta chains were all obtained from the same sample, sequenced in a study of Ad26.COV2.S vaccination and SARS-CoV-2 variants. Treatment of the sample: some 19 received Ad26.COV2.S at low or high dose, single or two shots; five or six received placebo; per-sample allocation not given. Collection of samples fell on day 63 after the first vaccine or placebo injection. Sequencing was performed with immunoSEQ multiplex PCR; in TCRdb, only in-frame clones are kept and a portion is missing. Of 350,000 to 500,000 clones in the sample, roughly 89% are singletons; the top ten hold around 2.5%. Sequencing was performed on peripheral blood, taken in a trial of Ad26.COV2.S vaccine versus placebo. The receptors derive from a person aged 18 to 59 who received the Ad26.COV2.S COVID-19 vaccine or a placebo.

The rearrangement uses TRBV6-6 and TRBJ2-7, with a possible D match to TRBD1 (5 bases). Germline CDR1 is MNHNY and CDR2 is SVGAGI (reference sequence). The CDR3 is 14 amino acids. The V gene lost 6 bases and the J gene lost 4 bases, with 16 bases spanning the gap. The chain's CDR3 is CASRIAGSSYEQYF. As DNA, the CDR3 is TGTGCCAGCAGGATAGCAGGGTCGTCTTACGAGCAGTACTTC.

The V and J genes are TRBV13 and TRBJ1-1; maybe TRBD1 (5 bases). Deletions cut 5 bases from V and 3 bases from J, with 13 bases between. The V gene's germline CDR1 is PRHDT and CDR2 FYEKMQ (reference sequence). The CDR3 runs to 14 residues. CDR3 in amino acids: CASSLPGLDTEAFF. The CDR3 DNA is TGTGCCAGCAGCCTCCCAGGGCTGGACACTGAAGCTTTCTTT.

The chain recombines TRBV21-1 with TRBJ1-1. TRBV21-1 is a listed pseudogene. The length of the CDR3 is 16 residues. As DNA, the CDR3 is TGTGCCAGCAGCAATGAGGTCAGCAGAGAATACACTGAAGCTTTCTTT. It is translated as CASSNEVSREYTEAFF.

This chain uses TRBV18 with TRBJ1-5, with D tentatively TRBD1 (6 bases). Per the germline V gene, CDR1 is KGHSH and CDR2 is LQKENI. The CDR3 is 13 residues long. V lost 3 bases to trimming and J lost 5 bases, with 8 bases between them. The DNA of the CDR3 is TGTGCCAGCTCACCCCACAGGGATCAGCCCCAGCATTTT. It encodes CASSPHRDQPQHF.

For this clone: The sample holds other DNA sequences that translate to the same CDR3. This sequence joins TRBV11-3 and TRBJ2-1; D ambiguous. Deletions cut 2 bases from V and 0 bases from J, with 5 bases between. The length of the CDR3 is 14 residues. The germline gives CDR1 SGHNT, CDR2 YENEEA. The CDR3 DNA reads as TGTGCCAGCAGCTTATCCGGCTCCTACAATGAGCAGTTCTTC. Protein: CASSLSGSYNEQFF.

There are a few counts of this clone. The chain joins TRBV4-2 to TRBJ2-1; D possibly corresponds to TRBD2 (5 bases). The CDR3 runs to 16 residues. Germline V gives CDR1 LGHNA, CDR2 YNFKEQ. Trimming removed 1 base from V and 0 bases from J, with 10 bases in between. The CDR3 nucleotides are TGTGCCAGCAGCCAAGTCGAGGGTGTCTCCTACAATGAGCAGTTCTTC. It codes for CASSQVEGVSYNEQFF.

The chain couples TRBV2 to TRBJ1-5; no definite D call. Trimming took off 4 bases at V and 6 bases at J, with 7 bases between the two ends. Germline CDR1 reads SNHLY; CDR2 reads FYNNEI. The CDR3 consists of 12 residues. The chain's CDR3 is CASSGYSQPQHF. In DNA, the CDR3 is TGTGCCAGCAGTGGCTACAGTCAGCCCCAGCATTTT.

V and J are TRBV4-2 and TRBJ2-7, with 9 bases lining up with TRBD2. The V gene end was trimmed by 2 bases and the J gene end by 2 bases; junction bases not matched to a gene: 7. The germline V gene has CDR1 LGHNA and CDR2 YNFKEQ. This CDR3 has 16 amino acids. In nucleotides, the CDR3 is TGTGCCAGCAGCCAACATTTAGCGGGGGTAGCCTACGAGCAGTACTTC. It encodes CASSQHLAGVAYEQYF.

The chain couples TRBV7-2 to TRBJ1-2; no firm D call. Trimming removed 7 bases from V and 2 bases from J, with 17 bases in between. CDR3 length: 15 amino acids. From germline, CDR1 is SGHTA and CDR2 FQGNSA. CDR3: CASTPVGQPNYGYTF. The CDR3 DNA reads TGTGCCAGCACCCCGGTGGGCCAGCCCAACTATGGCTACACCTTC.

The chain carries TRBV7-6 and TRBJ1-3; TRBD1 might be the D (5 bases). The CDR3 is 17 amino acids. V shed 5 bases and J shed 0 bases, with 17 bases lying between them. Germline V gene data show CDR1 as SGHVS and CDR2 as FNYEAQ. The CDR3 here is CASSLTSGQISGNTIYF. The CDR3 DNA reads as TGTGCCAGCAGCCTAACCTCGGGGCAAATCTCTGGAAACACCATATATTTT.

Regarding this clone: The sample carries other DNA sequences with the same CDR3. The chain is built from TRBV9 and TRBJ2-3, with D uncertain. V lost 1 base and J 0 bases, leaving 9 bases between the germline ends. Germline V gene data show CDR1 as SGDLS and CDR2 as YYNGEE. The CDR3 is 15 residues long. Written as DNA, the CDR3 is TGTGCCAGCAGCGTATCCGGCGGTAGCACAGATACGCAGTATTTT. It encodes CASSVSGGSTDTQYF.

The chain carries TRBV5-4 and TRBJ1-2; D is possibly TRBD1 (6 bases). CDR1 and CDR2 (germline): SGHNT, YYREEE (reference sequence). There are 14 residues in the CDR3. Trimming stripped 3 bases from V and 8 bases from J, with 17 bases between. The CDR3 nucleotides read TGTGCCAGCAGCTACAGACCGGGGGCGGGGGGCTACACCTTC. Protein product: CASSYRPGAGGYTF. The full variable domain, its missing parts supplied by reference TRBV5-4 and TRBJ1-2, is ETGVTQSPTHLIKTRGQQVTLRCSSQSGHNTVSWYQQALGQGPQFIFQYYREEENGRGNFPPRFSGLQFPNYSSELNVNALELDDSALYLCASSYRPGAGGYTFGSGTRLTVV.

The sample holds one count of this clone. This chain's CDR3 is CASSRSSGQGGSNEQFF. The CDR3 bases are TGTGCCAGCAGCCGAAGCTCCGGACAGGGTGGGTCCAATGAGCAGTTCTTC. The rearrangement links TRBV7-9 to TRBJ2-1, with 8 nucleotides matching TRBD1. The CDR3 consists of 17 residues. CDR1 and CDR2 from the germline V gene are SEHNR and FQNEAQ (reference sequence). J was trimmed by 6 bases and V by 5 bases; bases with no gene match: 15.

The chain joins TRBV28 to TRBJ2-1; 9 positions agree with TRBD1. Germline V CDR1 and CDR2: MDHEN, SYDVKM. V shed 3 bases and J 8 bases; nucleotides not matched to a gene: 5. The CDR3 consists of 14 residues. The CDR3 protein is CASSLDRGEDEQFF. The CDR3 DNA sequence: TGTGCCAGCAGTTTGGACAGGGGTGAGGATGAGCAGTTCTTC.

This rearrangement joins TRBV28 to TRBJ2-4; 7 bases fit TRBD1. Germline trimming cut 3 bases from V and 0 bases from J; bases unmatched to any gene: 11. The CDR3 is 18 residues long. Germline V gene data show CDR1 as MDHEN and CDR2 as SYDVKM. CDR3: CASSFGTERSLAKNIQYF. The CDR3 bases are TGTGCCAGCAGTTTTGGGACAGAAAGAAGCCTAGCCAAAAACATTCAGTACTTC. Full variable domain (rest looked up from reference TRBV28 and TRBJ2-4): DVKVTQSSRYLVKRTGEKVFLECVQDMDHENMFWYRQDPGLGLRLIYFSYDVKMKEKGDIPEGYSVSREKKERFSLILESASTNQTSMYLCASSFGTERSLAKNIQYFGAGTRLSVL.

The chain links TRBV7-6 to TRBJ1-1; 10 bases align to TRBD1. V lost 5 bases to trimming and J lost 8 bases; unmatched junction nucleotides: 5. The CDR3 extends over 13 amino acids. Germline V CDR1 and CDR2: SGHVS, FNYEAQ. CDR3 bases: TGTGCCAGCAGCGGGACAGGGGCCGCCGAAGCTTTCTTT. This gives the protein CASSGTGAAEAFF.

The CDR3 here is CASSFGGGEQYF. The CDR3 DNA reads as TGTGCCAGCAGTTTTGGGGGGGGCGAGCAGTACTTC. The chain has TRBV28 and TRBJ2-7, with 7 nucleotides matching TRBD2. The CDR3 is 12 amino acids. Looked up from germline, CDR1 is MDHEN and CDR2 is SYDVKM. After removal of 3 bases from V and 6 bases from J, the junction contained 2 bases not matched to a gene.

Regarding this clone: A read error may produce the germline difference seen at one junction end. The gene calls are TRBV14 and TRBJ1-3, with TRBD1 identical over 10 bases. The CDR3 spans 16 residues. Germline V gene sequence: CDR1 SGHDN, CDR2 FVKESK. This CDR3 is CASSQGQGASGNTIYF. DNA of the CDR3: TGTGCCAGCAGCCAAGGACAGGGGGCCTCTGGTAACACCATATATTTT.

The chain employs TRBV9 and TRBJ2-2, with D perhaps given as TRBD1 or TRBD2 (5 bases each). Looked up from germline, CDR1 is SGDLS and CDR2 is YYNGEE. Trimming pared 0 bases from V and 2 bases from J, leaving 14 bases between. This CDR3 comprises 17 residues. The CDR3 protein is CASSVAGSYLNTGELFF. The DNA for the CDR3 is TGTGCCAGCAGCGTAGCAGGGAGCTATTTAAACACCGGGGAGCTGTTTTTT. The variable domain in full, with the rest retrieved from reference TRBV9 and TRBJ2-2, is DSGVTQTPKHLITATGQRVTLRCSPRSGDLSVYWYQQSLDQGLQFLIQYYNGEERAKGNILERFSAQQFPDLHSELNLSSLELGDSALYFCASSVAGSYLNTGELFFGEGSRLTVL.

The rearrangement uses TRBV6-5 and TRBJ1-2; weak D call: TRBD1 (6 bases). With 6 bases removed from V and 4 bases from J, the gap between germline ends came to 12 bases. Germline loops: CDR1 MNHEY, CDR2 SVGAGI. This CDR3 region has 13 residues. Written as DNA, the CDR3 is TGTGCCAGCAGCCTACAGGGTGGCTATGGCTACACCTTC. This translates into CASSLQGGYGYTF.

The genes are TRBV7-9 and TRBJ1-2; tentative D call: TRBD1 (5 bases). Trimming cost V 2 bases and J 7 bases, with 17 bases left between them. Germline values: CDR1 SEHNR, CDR2 FQNEAQ (reference sequence). CDR3 length: 15 residues. This CDR3 is CASSLPNKDTSGYTF. CDR3 nucleotides: TGTGCCAGCAGCTTACCGAACAAGGACACTTCTGGCTACACCTTC.

This chain joins TRBV5-1 and TRBJ2-5, with TRBD2 matching over 11 bases. This CDR3 has 14 residues. Germline CDR1 and CDR2: SGHRS and YFSETQ. Unmatched junction bases numbered 3, after V lost 4 bases and J lost 4 bases. The CDR3 loop reads CASSITSGGETQYF. The DNA for the CDR3 is TGCGCCAGCAGCATAACTAGCGGGGGAGAGACCCAGTACTTC.

This clone turned up a few times. The chain recombines TRBV7-9 with TRBJ2-7; 8 bases are shared with TRBD2. The CDR3 covers 15 residues. Losses at the gene ends were 4 bases for V and 0 bases for J; bases not matched to a gene: 5. CDR1 and CDR2 from the germline V gene are SEHNR and FQNEAQ (reference sequence). The CDR3 loop is CASSSTSGSSYEQYV. CDR3 DNA sequence: TGTGCCAGCAGCTCCACTAGCGGCAGCTCCTACGAGCAGTACGTC.

The J gene is TRBJ2-7, the V gene TRBV4-3; D gene ambiguous. V dropped 0 bases and J dropped 0 bases, with 6 bases sitting between them. The CDR3 has 14 amino acids. The germline V gene has CDR1 LGHNA and CDR2 YSLEER. CDR3: CASSQDLSSYEQYV. The CDR3 DNA is TGCGCCAGCAGCCAAGATCTGAGCTCCTACGAGCAGTACGTC.

The chain uses TRBV7-2 and TRBJ1-1; D is ambiguous. Between the trimmed V and J ends, which lost 1 base and 3 bases, there was a span of 6 bases. CDR1 and CDR2 (germline): SGHTA, FQGNSA. The CDR3 is 13 amino acids. The CDR3 DNA reads TGTGCCAGCAGCTTAGGCCCGTACACTGAAGCTTTCTTT. This encodes CASSLGPYTEAFF.

CDR3 sequence: CASKQGTNSPLHF. The CDR3 DNA reads as TGTGCCAGCAAGCAGGGAACAAATTCACCCCTCCACTTT. The rearrangement joins TRBV6-4 to TRBJ1-6, with a weak D call TRBD1 (5 bases). Trimming took off 7 bases at V and 7 bases at J, with 11 bases between the two ends. The CDR3 extends over 13 amino acids. Germline assignment: CDR1 MRHNA and CDR2 SNTAGT.

V is TRBV5-1 and J is TRBJ2-7, with D maybe TRBD2 (5 bases). This CDR3 has 13 residues. Per the germline V gene, CDR1 is SGHRS and CDR2 is YFSETQ. V lost 4 bases and J lost 7, with 15 bases in between. This CDR3 reads CASSPLVSGEQYF. The CDR3 bases are TGCGCCAGCAGCCCGTTAGTTTCGGGAGAGCAGTACTTC.